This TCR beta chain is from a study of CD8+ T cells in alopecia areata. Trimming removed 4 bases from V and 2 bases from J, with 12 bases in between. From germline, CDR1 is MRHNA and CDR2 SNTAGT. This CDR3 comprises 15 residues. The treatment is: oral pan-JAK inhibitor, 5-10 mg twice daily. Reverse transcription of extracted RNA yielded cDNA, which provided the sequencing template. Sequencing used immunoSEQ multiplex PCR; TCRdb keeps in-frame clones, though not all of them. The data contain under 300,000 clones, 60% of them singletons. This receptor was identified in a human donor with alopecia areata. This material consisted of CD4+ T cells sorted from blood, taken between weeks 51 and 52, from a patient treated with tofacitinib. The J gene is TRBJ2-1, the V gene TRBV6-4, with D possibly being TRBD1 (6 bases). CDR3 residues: CASSVGQGTYNEQFF. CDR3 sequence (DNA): TGTGCCAGCAGTGTAGGGCAGGGGACCTACAATGAGCAGTTCTTC.